The 27 T cell receptor beta chains below were found in one sample sequenced in a study of blood T cell repertoires in COVID-19. The repertoire was sequenced with immunoSEQ multiplex PCR; TCRdb's copy has only in-frame clones and lacks some. The sample contains some 90,000 clones, approximately 82% of which appear only once. Source material: peripheral blood. The receptors derive from a man between 65 and 85 years old with active or convalescent COVID-19.

The chain is built from TRBV3-1 (or the pseudogene TRBV3-2) and TRBJ2-3; D is unclear. Germline CDR1 LGHDT, CDR2 YNNKEL (reference sequence). With 1 base removed from V and 6 bases from J, the gap between germline ends came to 5 bases. The CDR3 spans 12 residues. The CDR3 coding sequence is TGTGCCAGCAGCCAAGCCGTCGATACGCAGTATTTT. This translates into CASSQAVDTQYF.

The gene calls are TRBV7-2 and TRBJ1-1; D is possibly TRBD1 (6 bases). The germline V gene encodes CDR1 SGHTA and CDR2 FQGNSA. Trimming took 5 bases from V and 6 from J, leaving 16 bases between them. The CDR3 runs to 14 residues. CDR3 in DNA: TGTGCCAGCAGCGCCTACAGGGATGTCCCTGAAGCTTTCTTT. This encodes CASSAYRDVPEAFF.

This chain connects TRBV24-1 to TRBJ2-1; 8 bases align to TRBD1. The V gene end was trimmed by 4 bases and the J gene end by 7 bases; junction bases not matched to a gene: 11. CDR1 and CDR2 from the germline V gene are KGHDR and SFDVKD. CDR3 size: 16 residues. CDR3 protein: CATSDRTGTSRNEQFF. CDR3 DNA: TGTGCCACCAGTGACCGGACAGGGACCTCTAGGAATGAGCAGTTCTTC.

This clone was recorded only once. The chain combines TRBV27 with TRBJ2-7; 14 bases match TRBD2. CDR1 is MNHEY, CDR2 SMNVEV, per germline (reference sequence). The junction had 11 bases not matched to a gene; V was cut back by 8 bases and J by 2 bases. The CDR3 runs 17 residues. The CDR3 sequence is CASGPPGTSGGAYEQYF. The CDR3 nucleotides read TGTGCCAGCGGACCACCGGGGACTAGCGGGGGTGCCTACGAGCAGTACTTC.

The chain employs TRBV14 and TRBJ2-5; 8 bases are shared with TRBD2. Germline V gene data show CDR1 as SGHDN and CDR2 as FVKESK. J gave up 5 bases and V 2 bases, and 10 bases lay outside the gene matches. This CDR3 has 16 residues. CDR3 DNA: TGTGCCAGCAGCCAACTAAGCGGGGGAGAGCCGGAGACCCAGTACTTC. As protein: CASSQLSGGEPETQYF.

The chain links TRBV18 to TRBJ2-3; 13 bases match TRBD2. Germline loops: CDR1 KGHSH, CDR2 LQKENI. This CDR3 is 16 amino acids long. V lost 4 bases, J lost 2 bases, and 3 bases stayed unmatched. CDR3 residues: CASSLTSGGSTDTQYF. In nucleotides, the CDR3 is TGTGCCAGCTCACTGACTAGCGGGGGGTCCACAGATACGCAGTATTTT. The entire variable domain, with the rest obtained from reference TRBV18 and TRBJ2-3, is as follows: NAGVMQNPRHLVRRRGQEARLRCSPMKGHSHVYWYRQLPEEGLKFMVYLQKENIIDESGMPKERFSAEFPKEGPSILRIQQVVRGDSAAYFCASSLTSGGSTDTQYFGPGTRLTVL.

This clone was observed a few times. The chain couples TRBV6-5 to TRBJ1-2, with 8 bases identical to TRBD1. The CDR3 extends over 14 amino acids. The germline gives CDR1 MNHEY, CDR2 SVGAGI. Trimming removed 6 bases from V and 4 bases from J; junction bases left unmatched: 7. Here the CDR3 DNA reads TGTGCCAGCAGGGATACAGGGGGGGCCTATGGCTACACCTTC. This codes for CASRDTGGAYGYTF.

V gene TRBV6-5 combines with J gene TRBJ1-6; maybe TRBD1 (5 bases). V lost 7 bases, J lost 10 bases, and 17 bases lay in between. The CDR3 spans 14 residues. Germline V gene data show CDR1 as MNHEY and CDR2 as SVGAGI. Written as DNA, the CDR3 is TGTGCCAGCAAGCGGGGGGTGTTATTCTCACCCCTCCACTTT. It specifies CASKRGVLFSPLHF.

This chain connects TRBV6-5 to TRBJ1-6; tentative D call: TRBD1 (5 bases). This CDR3 contains 14 residues. Trimming stripped 2 bases from V and 9 bases from J, with 11 bases between. CDR1 is MNHEY, CDR2 SVGAGI, per germline. Written as DNA, the CDR3 is TGTGCCAGCAGTTACGTGGGGCAAGGTTCACCCCTCCACTTT. This sequence encodes CASSYVGQGSPLHF.

CDR3 in amino acids: CASSQRLTDTQYF. CDR3 DNA sequence: TGTGCCAGCAGCCAGCGGTTGACAGATACGCAGTATTTT. The chain has TRBV3-1 (or the pseudogene TRBV3-2) and TRBJ2-3; D ambiguous. CDR1 is LGHDT and CDR2 is YNNKEL in the germline V gene (reference sequence). V lost 3 bases, J lost 3 bases, and 7 bases lay in between. There are 13 residues in the CDR3.

This clone turned up a few times. The J gene is TRBJ1-6, the V gene TRBV7-3; D possibly corresponds to TRBD1 (6 bases). Germline V CDR1 and CDR2: SGHTA, FQGTGA. The CDR3 is made up of 14 amino acids. Between the trimmed V and J ends, which lost 5 bases and 7 bases, there was a span of 12 bases. DNA for the CDR3: TGTGCCAGCAGCCGAGGACAGAGGAATTCACCCCTCCACTTT. Its protein is CASSRGQRNSPLHF.

J is TRBJ2-4 and V is TRBV7-9, with D unresolved. Per germline, CDR1 SEHNR and CDR2 FQNEAQ (reference sequence). Trimming cost V 1 base and J 15 bases, with 10 bases left between them. The CDR3 runs to 11 residues. The CDR3 protein is CASSLGGDRYF. The CDR3 DNA is TGTGCCAGCAGCTTAGGAGGTGATCGGTACTTC.

The chain has TRBV27 and TRBJ1-2; D call uncertain. V shed 5 bases and J shed 8 bases, with 12 bases lying between them. Germline V gene sequence: CDR1 MNHEY, CDR2 SMNVEV (reference sequence). The CDR3 has 12 amino acids. For the CDR3, the DNA is TGTGCCAGCAGTGCCGGGGTAGGAGGCTACACCTTC. Protein sequence: CASSAGVGGYTF.

This clone was seen once. The J gene is TRBJ1-5, the V gene TRBV20-1, with 7 bases that match TRBD1. After removal of 3 bases from V and 3 bases from J, the junction contained 2 bases not matched to a gene. This CDR3 spans 13 amino acids. Germline CDR1 DFQATT, CDR2 SNEGSKA (reference sequence). The CDR3 loop reads CSASGTVNQPQHF. The CDR3 DNA is TGCAGTGCTAGTGGGACAGTCAATCAGCCCCAGCATTTT.

This chain joins TRBV10-3 and TRBJ2-1; 8 bases match TRBD1. Germline CDR1 and CDR2: ENHRY and SYGVKD. The CDR3 is made up of 15 amino acids. The junction had 1 base not matched to a gene; V was cut back by 3 bases and J by 0 bases. DNA for the CDR3: TGTGCCATCAGTGACACAGGGGGCTCCTACAATGAGCAGTTCTTC. This gives the protein CAISDTGGSYNEQFF.

The rearrangement joins TRBV4-1 to TRBJ1-1; D is possibly TRBD1 (6 bases). The CDR3 has 17 residues. V dropped 1 base and J dropped 0 bases, with 15 bases sitting between them. Looked up from germline, CDR1 is MGHRA and CDR2 is YSYEKL. DNA of the CDR3: TGCGCCAGCAGCCAAGGTCCGGGACAAACCATGAACACTGAAGCTTTCTTT. As protein: CASSQGPGQTMNTEAFF.

This sequence joins TRBV13 and TRBJ2-7; 8 bases are a match to TRBD2. The V segment lost 4 bases and the J segment 2 bases; nucleotides outside the gene matches: 7. The germline CDR1 and CDR2 sequences are PRHDT and FYEKMQ (reference sequence). The CDR3 consists of 15 residues. This CDR3 reads CASSSPTSGPYEQYF. The CDR3, as DNA: TGTGCCAGCAGCTCTCCTACTAGCGGACCCTACGAGCAGTACTTC.

The J gene is TRBJ2-7, the V gene TRBV7-6; 11 bases align to TRBD2. There are 15 residues in the CDR3. Trimming took 6 bases from V and 3 from J; bases not matched to a gene: 7. Germline V gives CDR1 SGHVS, CDR2 FNYEAQ. CDR3 in amino acids: CASRTGTSGDYEQYF. The CDR3 bases are TGTGCCAGCAGGACCGGGACTAGCGGAGACTACGAGCAGTACTTC.

The chain combines TRBV6-5 with TRBJ1-2, with 7 bases matching TRBD1. CDR3 length equals 15 residues. CDR1 MNHEY and CDR2 SVGAGI come from the germline V gene. V gave up 6 bases and J gave up 5 bases; unmatched junction bases: 12. The CDR3 nucleotides read TGTGCCAGCAGCGGGCAGGGGGTCAGTCGGTATGGCTACACCTTC. As protein: CASSGQGVSRYGYTF.

This clone was detected many times. The V and J genes are TRBV21-1 and TRBJ2-5; TRBD1 is the table's D call, not checked against the DNA. TRBV21-1 is an annotated pseudogene. The CDR3 is made up of 16 amino acids. The CDR3 DNA reads as TGTGCCAGCAGCAAAGGAAGGTTCGGACATCAAGAGACCCAGTACTTC. This translates into CASSKGRFGHQETQYF.

This clone appeared once. V usage is TRBV3-1 (or the pseudogene TRBV3-2) and J usage is TRBJ1-6; D perhaps matches TRBD1 (5 bases). Germline-derived CDR1 and CDR2 are LGHDT and YNNKEL (reference sequence). V lost 0 bases and J lost 8, with 5 bases in between. The CDR3 contains 13 residues. CDR3 nucleotide sequence: TGTGCCAGCAGCCAAGAGGGGCATTCACCCCTCCACTTT. Its protein product is CASSQEGHSPLHF.

Regarding this clone: This sample includes further DNA sequences coding for the same CDR3. The chain recombines TRBV7-9 with TRBJ1-6; weak D call: TRBD1 (6 bases). Germline-derived CDR1 and CDR2 are SEHNR and FQNEAQ (reference sequence). The CDR3 runs to 14 residues. Trimming took off 4 bases at V and 5 bases at J, with 9 bases between the two ends. The CDR3 DNA sequence: TGTGCCAGCAGCTGGACAGTAGATAATTCACCCCTCCACTTT. Its translation is CASSWTVDNSPLHF.

Only one count was recorded for this clone. The J gene is TRBJ1-1, the V gene TRBV18; D possibly corresponds to TRBD1 (5 bases). From germline, CDR1 is KGHSH and CDR2 LQKENI. CDR3 size: 13 residues. Trimming took off 4 bases at V and 3 bases at J, with 9 bases between the two ends. In DNA, the CDR3 is TGTGCCAGCTCACGGGGGACTGACACTGAAGCTTTCTTT. Translated: CASSRGTDTEAFF.

The V gene is TRBV2, the J gene TRBJ2-7, with 9 bases identical to TRBD1. The CDR3 length is 13 residues. The trim removed 10 bases at V and 3 bases at J, leaving 7 bases unmatched. Germline CDR1 SNHLY, CDR2 FYNNEI. CDR3 nucleotides: TGTGCCATGTCATGGGACAGGGACTACGAGCAGTACTTC. Translating gives CAMSWDRDYEQYF.

This sequence joins TRBV7-8 and TRBJ2-2; 7 positions agree with TRBD1. V shed 3 bases and J 5 bases; nucleotides not matched to a gene: 0. CDR3 size: 13 residues. Germline values: CDR1 SGHVS, CDR2 FQNEAQ. The CDR3 DNA reads TGTGCCAGCAGCTTGGGACAGACCGGGGAGCTGTTTTTT. Its protein is CASSLGQTGELFF.

The V and J genes are TRBV6-5 and TRBJ2-7; 8 nucleotides match TRBD1. The CDR3 extends over 12 amino acids. V gave up 6 bases and J gave up 11 bases; unmatched junction bases: 9. The germline V gene encodes CDR1 MNHEY and CDR2 SVGAGI. The CDR3 spells CASRAFRTGKYF. For the CDR3, the DNA is TGTGCCAGCAGGGCCTTTCGGACAGGGAAGTACTTC.

V is TRBV7-2 and J is TRBJ2-5, with TRBD2 matching over 11 bases. Per the germline V gene, CDR1 is SGHTA and CDR2 is FQGNSA. This CDR3 is built from 16 residues. The junction had 10 bases not matched to a gene; V was cut back by 5 bases and J by 5 bases. The DNA of the CDR3 is TGTGCCAGCAGCCAGGGTGCTAGCGGGGGGATCGAGACCCAGTACTTC. Its protein product is CASSQGASGGIETQYF.